The next 25 T cell receptor beta chains were all read from a single sample in a study of Ad26.COV2.S vaccination and SARS-CoV-2 variants. Libraries were prepared by immunoSEQ multiplex PCR; TCRdb keeps only in-frame clonotypes and omits some of them. Among about 350,000 clones listed, 90% to 95% were seen once. Sequenced here: peripheral blood, sampled after recovery from COVID-19. These receptor sequences come from a human donor who had recovered from COVID-19.

The chain employs TRBV19 and TRBJ1-3, with D possibly being TRBD1 (5 bases). The CDR3 loop spans 15 amino acids. V shed 6 bases and J shed 0 bases, with 12 bases lying between them. Germline V CDR1 and CDR2: LNHDA, SQIVND (reference sequence). CDR3 loop: CASSRDWSSGNTIYF. CDR3 nucleotides: TGTGCCAGTAGCAGGGACTGGAGCTCTGGAAACACCATATATTTT.

There are a few counts of this clone. The V gene is TRBV7-3, the J gene TRBJ1-4; D gene unclear. Germline V CDR1 and CDR2: SGHTA, FQGTGA. The ends were cut back, 4 bases at V and 7 bases at J, with 10 bases in the middle. This CDR3 has 13 residues. The DNA for the CDR3 is TGTGCCAGCAGCTCCGCGGGAGGTGAAAAACTGTTTTTT. As protein: CASSSAGGEKLFF.

This clone was found once. The chain employs TRBV3-1 (or the pseudogene TRBV3-2) and TRBJ2-1, with TRBD2 matching over 8 bases. Unmatched junction bases numbered 8, after V lost 4 bases and J lost 6 bases. Germline CDR1 and CDR2: LGHDT and YNNKEL (reference sequence). The CDR3 is 15 amino acids. Here the CDR3 reads CASSPPGGPVNEQFF. The CDR3 DNA is TGTGCCAGCAGCCCCCCGGGGGGGCCGGTCAATGAGCAGTTCTTC.

V is TRBV19 and J is TRBJ1-1; D is uncertain. CDR1 and CDR2 from the germline V gene are LNHDA and SQIVND (reference sequence). Trimming left V 3 bases short and J 6 bases short, with 11 bases between. The CDR3 extends over 13 amino acids. The CDR3 region has the DNA TGTGCCAGTAGTATTGGGAGGCGGGCTGAAGCTTTCTTT. This sequence encodes CASSIGRRAEAFF.

The J gene is TRBJ1-1, the V gene TRBV25-1; maybe TRBD1 (5 bases). CDR3 length: 15 residues. The V and J ends lost 2 bases and 5 bases respectively, with 15 bases between them. The germline CDR1 and CDR2 sequences are MGHDK and SYGVNS. CDR3 in DNA: TGTGCCAGCAGTGAACTTCGGGGGAGGGGAACTGAAGCTTTCTTT. Its protein is CASSELRGRGTEAFF.

This clone was observed a single time. This sequence joins TRBV7-7 and TRBJ2-5; the D is unclear. Between the trimmed V and J ends, which lost 3 bases and 1 base, there was a span of 6 bases. The V gene's germline CDR1 is SSHAT and CDR2 FNYEAQ (reference sequence). There are 13 residues in the CDR3. The CDR3 region is CASSFDFQETQYF. The CDR3 region has the DNA TGTGCCAGCAGCTTCGACTTCCAAGAGACCCAGTACTTC. Full variable domain (outside the CDR3, taken from reference TRBV7-7 and TRBJ2-5): GAGVSQSPRYKVTKRGQDVTLRCDPISSHATLYWYQQALGQGPEFLTYFNYEAQPDKSGLPSDRFSAERPEGSISTLTIQRTEQRDSAMYRCASSFDFQETQYFGPGTRLLVL.

The chain employs TRBV19 and TRBJ2-7; possibly TRBD2 for D (6 bases). Trimming removed 4 bases at V and 2 bases at J, with 12 bases between. This CDR3 has 14 amino acids. CDR1 is LNHDA and CDR2 is SQIVND in the germline V gene (reference sequence). In DNA form, the CDR3 reads TGTGCCAGTAGTAGGGACTCAGGGACCTACGAGCAGTACTTC. Translating it yields CASSRDSGTYEQYF.

This clone was observed a few times. V and J are TRBV7-8 and TRBJ1-5; D unresolved. The CDR3 has 16 amino acids. Trimming removed 5 bases at V and 0 bases at J, with 14 bases between. CDR1 is SGHVS, CDR2 FQNEAQ, per germline. Here the CDR3 reads CASSHRPDYSNQPQHF. Written as DNA, the CDR3 is TGTGCCAGCAGCCACCGACCTGATTATAGCAATCAGCCCCAGCATTTT.

The CDR3 DNA sequence: TGTGCCAGCAGATCCGGACAGACCCTTAACACTGAAGCTTTCTTT. As protein: CASRSGQTLNTEAFF. This chain connects TRBV6-5 to TRBJ1-1; TRBD1 might be the D (6 bases). Trimming pared 6 bases from V and 2 bases from J, leaving 16 bases between. Germline V CDR1 and CDR2: MNHEY, SVGAGI. This CDR3 contains 15 residues.

This rearrangement joins TRBV27 to TRBJ1-2; D unresolved. The germline V gene has CDR1 MNHEY and CDR2 SMNVEV (reference sequence). CDR3 size: 19 residues. Deletions cut 3 bases from V and 6 bases from J, with 29 bases between. The CDR3 nucleotides read TGTGCCAGCAGTTTCAGCGGGGAGGCCCCGACGGCGAATGAAAATGGCTACACCTTC. This codes for CASSFSGEAPTANENGYTF.

The chain carries TRBV5-6 and TRBJ1-4; a possible D gene is TRBD1 (6 bases). The CDR3 contains 14 residues. The germline CDR1 and CDR2 sequences are SGHDT and YYEEEE. V shed 0 bases and J shed 7 bases, with 10 bases lying between them. The CDR3 nucleotides read TGTGCCAGCAGCTTGGGGGGGCTCAGTGAAAAACTGTTTTTT. The encoded protein is CASSLGGLSEKLFF. Complete variable domain (other parts from reference TRBV5-6 and TRBJ1-4): DAGVTQSPTHLIKTRGQQVTLRCSPKSGHDTVSWYQQALGQGPQFIFQYYEEEERQRGNFPDRFSGHQFPNYSSELNVNALLLGDSALYLCASSLGGLSEKLFFGSGTQLSVL.

CDR3 region: CASSEGGEETQYF. The CDR3, as DNA: TGCGCCAGCAGTGAAGGTGGGGAAGAGACCCAGTACTTC. The chain uses TRBV10-1 and TRBJ2-5; D is ambiguous. The CDR3 consists of 13 residues. Germline V lookup: CDR1 WNHNN, CDR2 SYGVQD (reference sequence). V was shortened by 3 bases and J by 3 bases, with 8 bases between the two germline ends.

V gene TRBV7-8 combines with J gene TRBJ2-5, with D tentatively TRBD1 (6 bases). Germline CDR1 SGHVS, CDR2 FQNEAQ. This CDR3 is built from 14 residues. V lost 8 bases, J lost 5 bases, and 18 bases lay in between. CDR3 loop: CASSGTLLGETQYF. The DNA of the CDR3 is TGTGCCAGCTCGGGGACACTGCTAGGGGAGACCCAGTACTTC.

The V gene is TRBV29-1, the J gene TRBJ2-2; 13 bases align to TRBD2. V lost 6 bases to trimming and J lost 3 bases; unmatched junction nucleotides: 1. The CDR3 is made up of 14 amino acids. Germline CDR1 and CDR2: SQVTM and ANQGSEA. The CDR3 loop reads CSVTSGGYTGELFF. CDR3 nucleotide sequence: TGCAGCGTGACTAGCGGGGGGTACACCGGGGAGCTGTTTTTT.

This chain uses TRBV12-3 or TRBV12-4 with TRBJ1-3; no clear D gene. Trimming took off 2 bases at V and 2 bases at J, with 4 bases between the two ends. This CDR3 is 13 amino acids long. CDR3 bases: TGTGCCAGCAGTTTACGGGCTGGAAACACCATATATTTT. Its translation is CASSLRAGNTIYF.

V is TRBV19 and J is TRBJ2-2; no definite D call. This CDR3 is built from 14 residues. Deletions cut 1 base from V and 3 bases from J, with 6 bases between. The germline V gene has CDR1 LNHDA and CDR2 SQIVND (reference sequence). CDR3 bases: TGTGCCAGTAGTATAGTTAGGGACACCGGGGAGCTGTTTTTT. Amino acid sequence: CASSIVRDTGELFF.

Here the CDR3 DNA reads TGTGCCAGCAGCGCCGAGGGCAGCTCCTACGAGCAGTACTTC. Protein product: CASSAEGSSYEQYF. The chain carries TRBV9 and TRBJ2-7; D is possibly TRBD2 (5 bases). The CDR3 runs to 14 residues. With 3 bases removed from V and 0 bases from J, the gap between germline ends came to 10 bases. Per the germline V gene, CDR1 is SGDLS and CDR2 is YYNGEE.

This clone was seen a single time. V and J are TRBV6-1 and TRBJ1-1; TRBD1 is a possible D gene (5 bases). Germline V gives CDR1 MNHNS, CDR2 SASEGT. The V and J ends lost 1 base and 4 bases respectively, with 10 bases between them. The CDR3 length is 14 residues. The CDR3: CASSEVGGGTEAFF. In DNA form, the CDR3 reads TGTGCCAGCAGTGAAGTCGGCGGGGGCACTGAAGCTTTCTTT.

As for this clone: The same CDR3 also results from other DNA sequences found in this sample. V usage is TRBV29-1 and J usage is TRBJ1-2; 8 nucleotides align to TRBD1. Germline V gene sequence: CDR1 SQVTM, CDR2 ANQGSEA. J gave up 8 bases and V 7 bases, and 6 bases lay outside the gene matches. The CDR3 contains 11 residues. This CDR3 reads CSGRQGNGYTF. The CDR3 DNA follows: TGCAGCGGTAGACAGGGGAACGGCTACACCTTC. Full variable domain (remainder filled in from reference TRBV29-1 and TRBJ1-2): SAVISQKPSRDICQRGTSLTIQCQVDSQVTMMFWYRQQPGQSLTLIATANQGSEATYESGFVIDKFPISRPNLTFSTLTVSNMSPEDSSIYLCSGRQGNGYTFGSGTRLTVV.

This clone was detected only a few times. The gene calls are TRBV7-8 and TRBJ1-6; TRBD1 might be the D (6 bases). This CDR3 contains 13 residues. Trimming stripped 5 bases from V and 7 bases from J, with 9 bases between. The germline gives CDR1 SGHVS, CDR2 FQNEAQ. CDR3 sequence (DNA): TGTGCCAGCAGCATGGACAGAAATTCACCCCTCCACTTT. Translated, it gives CASSMDRNSPLHF. Together with reference TRBV7-8 and TRBJ1-6, the CDR3 gives the full variable domain: GAGVSQSPRYKVAKRGQDVALRCDPISGHVSLFWYQQALGQGPEFLTYFQNEAQLDKSGLPSDRFFAERPEGSVSTLKIQRTQQEDSAVYLCASSMDRNSPLHFGNGTRLTVT.

The rearrangement links TRBV24-1 to TRBJ2-2, with 8 bases fitting TRBD1. CDR1 and CDR2 from the germline V gene are KGHDR and SFDVKD. The CDR3 totals 14 residues. J lost 9 bases, V lost 2 bases, and 4 bases had no gene match. CDR3 coding DNA: TGTGCCACCAGTGATTCTGGACAGGGAAGGGAGCTGTTTTTT. It translates to CATSDSGQGRELFF.

V gene TRBV13 combines with J gene TRBJ2-3; 8 bases line up with TRBD2. Unmatched junction bases numbered 14, after V lost 4 bases and J lost 2 bases. The CDR3 loop spans 18 amino acids. Germline V CDR1 and CDR2: PRHDT, FYEKMQ (reference sequence). In DNA form, the CDR3 reads TGTGCCAGCAGCTATGGCGGGGGGCAACCTTCCCTCACAGATACGCAGTATTTT. Protein: CASSYGGGQPSLTDTQYF.

This chain joins TRBV19 and TRBJ1-4, with TRBD1 matching 7 bases. Germline assignment: CDR1 LNHDA and CDR2 SQIVND (reference sequence). This CDR3 region has 17 residues. J lost 0 bases, V lost 6 bases, and 10 bases had no gene match. The CDR3 region has the DNA TGTGCCAGTAGGACGACAGGGAACCCCACAACTAATGAAAAACTGTTTTTT. Encoded protein: CASRTTGNPTTNEKLFF.

The J gene is TRBJ2-5, the V gene TRBV4-3; 9 nucleotides align to TRBD1. With 1 base clipped from V and 3 bases from J, the junction kept 0 bases outside the gene matches. The CDR3 has 14 residues. Germline-derived CDR1 and CDR2 are LGHNA and YSLEER. CDR3 protein: CASSQGQGEETQYF. In nucleotides, the CDR3 is TGCGCCAGCAGCCAAGGACAGGGGGAAGAGACCCAGTACTTC.

The chain recombines TRBV18 with TRBJ1-4, with a tentative D call TRBD1 (5 bases). CDR1 is KGHSH and CDR2 is LQKENI in the germline V gene. The CDR3 is 15 amino acids. V was pared by 0 bases and J by 5 bases, with 10 bases between. The CDR3 coding sequence is TGTGCCAGCTCACCACCGGGACGGCAAAATGAAAAACTGTTTTTT. The encoded protein is CASSPPGRQNEKLFF.